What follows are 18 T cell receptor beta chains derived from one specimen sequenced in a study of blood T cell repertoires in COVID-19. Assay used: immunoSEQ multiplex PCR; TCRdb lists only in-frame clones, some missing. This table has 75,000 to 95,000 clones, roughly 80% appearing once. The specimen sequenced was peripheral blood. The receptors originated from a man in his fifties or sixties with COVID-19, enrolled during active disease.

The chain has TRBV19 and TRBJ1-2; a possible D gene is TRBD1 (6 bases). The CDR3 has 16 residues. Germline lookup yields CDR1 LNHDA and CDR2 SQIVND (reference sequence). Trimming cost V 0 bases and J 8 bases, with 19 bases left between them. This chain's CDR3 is CASSIEAGGPVAGYTF. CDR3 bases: TGTGCCAGTAGTATAGAAGCGGGGGGCCCGGTAGCAGGCTACACCTTC.

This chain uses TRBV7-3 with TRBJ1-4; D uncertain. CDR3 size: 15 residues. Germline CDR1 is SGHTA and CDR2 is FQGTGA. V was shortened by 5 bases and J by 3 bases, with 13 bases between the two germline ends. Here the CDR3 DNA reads TGTGCCAGCAGCCCGCGGGCAGGAGCTAATGAAAAACTGTTTTTT. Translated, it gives CASSPRAGANEKLFF.

CDR3: CASSLEGNYEQYF. CDR3 nucleotides: TGCGCCAGCAGCTTGGAGGGGAACTACGAGCAGTACTTC. The chain couples TRBV5-1 to TRBJ2-7; perhaps TRBD1 as D (5 bases). The CDR3 runs to 13 residues. The germline V gene has CDR1 SGHRS and CDR2 YFSETQ. V lost 0 bases and J lost 3, with 7 bases in between. The full variable domain, completed using reference TRBV5-1 and TRBJ2-7, is KAGVTQTPRYLIKTRGQQVTLSCSPISGHRSVSWYQQTPGQGLQFLFEYFSETQRNKGNFPGRFSGRQFSNSRSEMNVSTLELGDSALYLCASSLEGNYEQYFGPGTRLTVT.

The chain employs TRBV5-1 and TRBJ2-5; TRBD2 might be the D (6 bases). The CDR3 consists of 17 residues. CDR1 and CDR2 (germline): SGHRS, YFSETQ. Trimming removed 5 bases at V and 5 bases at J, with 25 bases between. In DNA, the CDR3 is TGCGCCAGCAGTTCGGGCGAAATGGTCGGGGGATGGGAGACCCAGTACTTC. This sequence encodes CASSSGEMVGGWETQYF.

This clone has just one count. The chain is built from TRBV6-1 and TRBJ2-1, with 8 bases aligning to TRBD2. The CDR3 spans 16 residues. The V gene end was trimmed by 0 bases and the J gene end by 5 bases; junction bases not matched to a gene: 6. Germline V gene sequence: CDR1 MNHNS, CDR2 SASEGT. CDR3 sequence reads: CASSEATGGRNNEQFF. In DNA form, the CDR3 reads TGTGCCAGCAGTGAAGCGACGGGGGGGCGAAACAATGAGCAGTTCTTC.

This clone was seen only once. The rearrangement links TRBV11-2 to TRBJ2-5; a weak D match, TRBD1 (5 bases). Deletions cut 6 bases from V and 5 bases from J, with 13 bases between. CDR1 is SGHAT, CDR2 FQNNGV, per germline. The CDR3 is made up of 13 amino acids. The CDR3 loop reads CASRLQGRETQYF. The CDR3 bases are TGTGCCAGCAGGCTGCAGGGTAGGGAGACCCAGTACTTC.

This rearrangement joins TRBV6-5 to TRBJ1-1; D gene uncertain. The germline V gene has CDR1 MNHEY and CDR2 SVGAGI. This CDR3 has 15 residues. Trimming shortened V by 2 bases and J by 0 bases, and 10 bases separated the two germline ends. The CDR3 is CASSYVRGMNTEAFF. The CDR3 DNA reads TGTGCCAGCAGTTACGTGCGGGGTATGAACACTGAAGCTTTCTTT.

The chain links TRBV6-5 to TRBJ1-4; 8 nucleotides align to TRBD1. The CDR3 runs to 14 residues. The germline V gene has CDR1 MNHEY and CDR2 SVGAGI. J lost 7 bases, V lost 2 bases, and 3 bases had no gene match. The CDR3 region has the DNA TGTGCCAGCAGTTACCTGGACAGGGTTGAAAAACTGTTTTTT. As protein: CASSYLDRVEKLFF.

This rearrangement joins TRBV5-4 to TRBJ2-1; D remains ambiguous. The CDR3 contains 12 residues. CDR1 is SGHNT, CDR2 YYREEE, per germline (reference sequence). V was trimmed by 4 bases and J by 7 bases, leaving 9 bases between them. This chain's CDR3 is CASSARSNEQFF. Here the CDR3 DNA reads TGTGCCAGCAGCGCCAGGTCGAATGAGCAGTTCTTC. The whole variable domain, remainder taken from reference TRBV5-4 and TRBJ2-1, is ETGVTQSPTHLIKTRGQQVTLRCSSQSGHNTVSWYQQALGQGPQFIFQYYREEENGRGNFPPRFSGLQFPNYSSELNVNALELDDSALYLCASSARSNEQFFGPGTRLTVL.

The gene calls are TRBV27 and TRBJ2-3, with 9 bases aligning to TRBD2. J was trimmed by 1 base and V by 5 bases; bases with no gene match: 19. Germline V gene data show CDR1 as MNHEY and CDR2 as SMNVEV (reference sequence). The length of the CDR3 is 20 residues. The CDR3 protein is CASSPYTLPGRLAGTDTQYF. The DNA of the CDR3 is TGTGCCAGCAGTCCCTATACCCTCCCGGGTCGACTAGCGGGCACAGATACGCAGTATTTT.

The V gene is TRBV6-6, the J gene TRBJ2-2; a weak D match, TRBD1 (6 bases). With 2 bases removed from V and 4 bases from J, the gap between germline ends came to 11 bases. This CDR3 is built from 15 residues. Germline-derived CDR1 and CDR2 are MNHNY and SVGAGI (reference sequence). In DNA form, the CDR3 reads TGTGCCAGCAGTTACAAACAGGGTGGCACCGGGGAGCTGTTTTTT. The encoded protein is CASSYKQGGTGELFF.

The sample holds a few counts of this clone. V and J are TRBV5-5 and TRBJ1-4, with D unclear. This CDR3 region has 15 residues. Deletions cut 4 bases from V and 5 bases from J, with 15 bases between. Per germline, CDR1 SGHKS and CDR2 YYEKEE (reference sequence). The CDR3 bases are TGTGCCAGCAGCCGTGACGGGAGGAGGAATGAAAAACTGTTTTTT. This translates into CASSRDGRRNEKLFF.

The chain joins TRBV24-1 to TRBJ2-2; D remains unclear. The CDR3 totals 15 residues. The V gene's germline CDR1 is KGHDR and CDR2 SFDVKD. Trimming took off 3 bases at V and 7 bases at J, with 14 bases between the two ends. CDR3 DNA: TGTGCCACCAGTGATCCGACAAAGGATGGCGGGGAGCTGTTTTTT. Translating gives CATSDPTKDGGELFF.

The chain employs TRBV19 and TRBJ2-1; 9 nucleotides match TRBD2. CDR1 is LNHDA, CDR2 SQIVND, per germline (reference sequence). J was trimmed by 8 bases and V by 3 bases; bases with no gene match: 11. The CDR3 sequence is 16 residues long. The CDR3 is CASSIGGSGSFDEQFF. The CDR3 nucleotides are TGTGCCAGTAGTATCGGGGGTAGCGGGAGTTTCGATGAGCAGTTCTTC. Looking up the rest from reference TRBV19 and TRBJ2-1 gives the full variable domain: DGGITQSPKYLFRKEGQNVTLSCEQNLNHDAMYWYRQDPGQGLRLIYYSQIVNDFQKGDIAEGYSVSREKKESFPLTVTSAQKNPTAFYLCASSIGGSGSFDEQFFGPGTRLTVL.

The CDR3 coding sequence is TGTGCCAGTTTTCGACAGGGTACTAACTATGGCTACACCTTC. Translated: CASFRQGTNYGYTF. The chain carries TRBV19 and TRBJ1-2; 7 bases match TRBD1. The CDR3 sequence is 14 residues long. Germline V gene sequence: CDR1 LNHDA, CDR2 SQIVND (reference sequence). V lost 8 bases and J lost 0; bases outside the gene matches: 6.

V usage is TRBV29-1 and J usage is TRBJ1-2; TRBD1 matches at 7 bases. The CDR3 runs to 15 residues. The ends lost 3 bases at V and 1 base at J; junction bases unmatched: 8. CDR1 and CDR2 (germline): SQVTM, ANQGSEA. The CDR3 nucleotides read TGCAGCGTTGAGGGGGGACAGTTGTTTAACTATGGCTACACCTTC. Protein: CSVEGGQLFNYGYTF. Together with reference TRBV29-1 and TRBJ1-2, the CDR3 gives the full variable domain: SAVISQKPSRDICQRGTSLTIQCQVDSQVTMMFWYRQQPGQSLTLIATANQGSEATYESGFVIDKFPISRPNLTFSTLTVSNMSPEDSSIYLCSVEGGQLFNYGYTFGSGTRLTVV.

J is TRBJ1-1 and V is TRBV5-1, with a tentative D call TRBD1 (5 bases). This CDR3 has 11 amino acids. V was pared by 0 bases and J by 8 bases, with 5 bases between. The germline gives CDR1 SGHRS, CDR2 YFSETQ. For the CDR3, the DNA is TGCGCCAGCAGCTTGGGGACAGAAGCTTTCTTT. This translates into CASSLGTEAFF. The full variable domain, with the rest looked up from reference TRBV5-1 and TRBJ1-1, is KAGVTQTPRYLIKTRGQQVTLSCSPISGHRSVSWYQQTPGQGLQFLFEYFSETQRNKGNFPGRFSGRQFSNSRSEMNVSTLELGDSALYLCASSLGTEAFFGQGTRLTVV.

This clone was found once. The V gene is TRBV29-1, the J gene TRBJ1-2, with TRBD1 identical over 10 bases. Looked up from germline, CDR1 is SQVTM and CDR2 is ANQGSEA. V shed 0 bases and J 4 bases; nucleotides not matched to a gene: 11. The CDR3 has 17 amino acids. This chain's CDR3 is CSVEDRDRGMVFYGYTF. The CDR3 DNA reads TGCAGCGTTGAAGATCGGGACAGGGGAATGGTTTTCTATGGCTACACCTTC.